This T cell receptor (beta chain) was retrieved from a study of blood T cell repertoires in COVID-19. Overall study: The analysed material was cDNA or gDNA that came from T cells, B-cell-depleted T cells, or PBMCs.

Assay: immunoSEQ multiplex PCR; the TCRdb copy retains only in-frame clones and omits some. The repertoire holds more than 65,000 clones, about 90% seen once, with 7.5% to 9% in the top ten. J lost 3 bases, V lost 4 bases, and 10 bases had no gene match. This CDR3 spans 15 amino acids. CDR1 SGDLS and CDR2 YYNGEE come from the germline V gene. V and J are TRBV9 and TRBJ2-7; 7 nucleotides agree with TRBD2. The sample comprised peripheral blood. The TCR sequence derives from a human donor in a cohort sampled during active COVID-19. CDR3 bases: TGTGCCAGCAGCCCGTCCGGGGGGACCTTCTACGAGCAGTACTTC. It yields the protein CASSPSGGTFYEQYF.